Listed here are 4 T cell receptor beta chains from one sample, sequenced in a study of CD8 T cells in ankylosing spondylitis. Each CDR3 protein is one row after TCRdb ran MiXCR on the 5' RACE reads. The top ten clones hold 0.95% to 1.4% of a sample with just under 350,000 distinct CDR3 sequences, roughly 15% of them seen once. The sequenced material came from blood, either unsorted or a sorted T cell fraction (not recorded which). The receptor set was obtained from a male donor with ankylosing spondylitis or in good health (not recorded which).

In the case of this clonotype: At one end, the junction sequence differs from germline, possibly due to a read error. The genes are TRBV11-1 and TRBJ2-1, with 8 nucleotides matching TRBD2. Germline CDR1 SGHAT, CDR2 FQDESV (reference sequence). The CDR3 totals 18 residues. CDR3 in DNA: TGTGCCAACAGCTTAGGGGGTCGGACTAGCCTCTTCTACAATGAGCAGTTCTTC. Protein product: CANSLGGRTSLFYNEQFF.

V and J are TRBV6-1 and TRBJ1-2; D unresolved. V lost 6 bases and J 0 bases, leaving 17 bases between the germline ends. The germline gives CDR1 MNHNS, CDR2 SASEGT. This CDR3 contains 16 residues. CDR3 nucleotides: TGTGCCAGCAGCACCCGGGGAAGGGCCGCTAACTATGGCTACACCTTC. It encodes CASSTRGRAANYGYTF.

This clonotype was counted many times. This rearrangement joins TRBV21-1 to TRBJ2-3; TRBD2 was called by the table and not checked on the DNA. TRBV21-1 is given as a pseudogene. This CDR3 contains 20 residues. As DNA, the CDR3 is TGTGCCAGCAGCCTCCCCGGGACTAGCGGGGGGGGAGAGCGGACAGATACGCAGTATTTT. This codes for CASSLPGTSGGGERTDTQYF.

The table lists this clonotype with a few counts. The rearrangement joins TRBV5-1 to TRBJ2-7, with D tentatively TRBD1 or TRBD2 (7 bases each). The CDR3 extends over 14 amino acids. The V end was cut by 5 bases, the J end by 0 bases, with 12 bases between. Per germline, CDR1 SGHRS and CDR2 YFSETQ. As DNA, the CDR3 is TGCGCCAGCAGGCAGGGGGGGACCTCCTACGAGCAGTACTTC. It translates to CASRQGGTSYEQYF. Full variable domain (rest looked up from reference TRBV5-1 and TRBJ2-7): KAGVTQTPRYLIKTRGQQVTLSCSPISGHRSVSWYQQTPGQGLQFLFEYFSETQRNKGNFPGRFSGRQFSNSRSEMNVSTLELGDSALYLCASRQGGTSYEQYFGPGTRLTVT.